Only a few counts were recorded for the clone carrying this TCR beta chain. The investigators amplified TCR beta CDR3 regions from RNA transcripts. HTBI primers were employed in a first-round RT-PCR of the TCR CDR3. Each CDR3 protein gets one entry after TCRdb re-called the multiplex PCR reads with MiXCR. The table includes approximately 720,000 distinct CDR3 sequences, about 17% detected once. Germline assignment: CDR1 MNHNS and CDR2 SASEGT. The CDR3 length is 12 residues. The V end was cut by 7 bases, the J end by 9 bases, with 13 bases between. The entry originates in a study of T cells in Graves' hyperthyroidism and ophthalmopathy.

Sequenced sample: blood. V usage is TRBV6-1 and J usage is TRBJ1-5; possible D gene TRBD1, 5 bases. The source of this sequence is a woman in her forties or fifties with Graves' hyperthyroidism that later progressed to Graves' ophthalmopathy. CDR3 nucleotides: TGTGCCAGCACTGACAGCGGCGGGCCCCAGCATTTT. It translates to CASTDSGGPQHF.